The rows below give T cell receptor beta chains drawn from one sample of a study of T-cell reconstitution after alpha-beta-depleted transplantation in children. TCRdb analysed the PCR reads with MiXCR anew, one entry per CDR3 protein. Found here are more than 200,000 distinct CDR3 sequences, about 9.6% of them singletons; the top ten hold 5% to 6%. Sequencing used PBMCs from the stem cell graft donor, obtained from the stem cell graft. The receptor set was obtained from a human donor who donated a stem cell graft to a child with SCID. The CDR3 runs from the conserved cysteine through the conserved F or W. D genes are given only for firm matches. Rows give clone size only sometimes, using once, few, many, or a class for an expanded clone.

cdr3_length j_call d_call clone_size v_call cdr3_nt cdr3_aa
16 TRBJ2-2 TRBD1 many TRBV18 TGTGCCAGCTCGCGCGGACAGGGAGAGGCAACCGGGGAGCTGTTTTTT CASSRGQGEATGELFF
12 TRBJ2-1 TRBD1 . TRBV18 TGTGCCAGCTCACGACAGGGGCGTGAGCAGTTCTTC CASSRQGREQFF
16 TRBJ1-6 TRBD1 many TRBV12-3/TRBV12-4 TGTGCCAGTAATCAGGGGCCGGGACAGGGTAATTCACCCCTCCACTTT CASNQGPGQGNSPLHF
16 TRBJ2-3 TRBD2 many TRBV19 TGTGCCAGTAGTAACCCCGGGACTAGCGGGGGAGATACGCAGTATTTT CASSNPGTSGGDTQYF
16 TRBJ2-2 TRBD1 many TRBV5-1 TGCGCCAGCAGCAACGGGACAGGGATTCGCACCGGGGAGCTGTTTTTT CASSNGTGIRTGELFF
15 TRBJ2-1 . many TRBV9 TGTGCCAGCAGCGTTTCCGGACAGACCTACAATGAGCAGTTCTTC CASSVSGQTYNEQFF
15 TRBJ1-1 . few TRBV7-9 TGTGCCAGCAGCTTAACGACGGGACAGAACACTGAAGCTTTCTTT CASSLTTGQNTEAFF
17 TRBJ2-2 TRBD2 many TRBV5-1 TGCGCCAGCAGCTTGGCCCGGGCTAGCGGGGGAACCGGGGAGCTGTTTTTT CASSLARASGGTGELFF
13 TRBJ1-2 . many TRBV10-3 TGTGCCGACGAAGGAACCTTCCTCTATGGCTACACCTTC CADEGTFLYGYTF
17 TRBJ1-1 . many TRBV5-1 TGCGCCAGCAGCTTGGTCAGGGGAGAGGGGACGGGCACTGAAGCTTTCTTT CASSLVRGEGTGTEAFF
13 TRBJ1-2 . many TRBV3-1 TGTGCCAGCAGCCAACAGTTTAACTATGGCTACACCTTC CASSQQFNYGYTF
12 TRBJ2-5 . many TRBV7-2 TGTGCCAGCAGCAAGCCCCAAGAGACCCAGTACTTC CASSKPQETQYF
14 TRBJ1-6 . many TRBV6-5 TGTGCCAGCAGCCCGGGACGGACTAATTCACCCCTCCACTTT CASSPGRTNSPLHF
16 TRBJ2-5 TRBD1 many TRBV9 TGTGCCAGCAGCGTTAATGGACAGGGCGGGCAAGAGACCCAGTACTTC CASSVNGQGGQETQYF
14 TRBJ1-1 . many TRBV18 TGTGCCAGCTCGCCGAAAGGGGTGAACACTGAAGCTTTCTTT CASSPKGVNTEAFF